One and the same sample provided the 25 T cell receptor beta chains below, sequenced in a study of blood T cell repertoires in COVID-19. TCRdb's copy holds only in-frame clones and misses some; the assay was immunoSEQ multiplex PCR. Of fewer than 250,000 clones in the sample, 84% were seen once. The sample taken for sequencing was peripheral blood. The receptors come from a woman aged 70-85 years with active or convalescent COVID-19.

V gene TRBV7-2 combines with J gene TRBJ2-2, with 10 positions matching TRBD2. Germline V CDR1 and CDR2: SGHTA, FQGNSA. V lost 2 bases, J lost 1 base, and 1 base stayed unmatched. The CDR3 length is 16 residues. CDR3 bases: TGTGCCAGCAGCTTAAAGCGGGAGGGGAACACCGGGGAGCTGTTTTTT. Encoded protein: CASSLKREGNTGELFF.

This chain links TRBV28 with TRBJ2-4; 11 nucleotides line up with TRBD2. The CDR3 has 16 residues. Trimming removed 5 bases from V and 6 bases from J; junction bases left unmatched: 9. Germline values: CDR1 MDHEN, CDR2 SYDVKM. CDR3 DNA: TGTGCCAGCAGTACACTAGCGGGAGAAGGTGGAAACATTCAGTACTTC. Its protein is CASSTLAGEGGNIQYF. The variable domain in full, completed from reference TRBV28 and TRBJ2-4, reads DVKVTQSSRYLVKRTGEKVFLECVQDMDHENMFWYRQDPGLGLRLIYFSYDVKMKEKGDIPEGYSVSREKKERFSLILESASTNQTSMYLCASSTLAGEGGNIQYFGAGTRLSVL.

This chain joins TRBV15 and TRBJ1-4, with unresolved D. V lost 1 base and J lost 0, with 6 bases in between. Germline CDR1 LNHNV, CDR2 YYDKDF (reference sequence). The CDR3 contains 15 residues. The CDR3 loop reads CATSRAVATNEKLFF. The CDR3 region has the DNA TGTGCCACCAGCAGAGCAGTTGCAACTAATGAAAAACTGTTTTTT.

J is TRBJ2-1 and V is TRBV7-3, with 7 nucleotides matching TRBD2. There are 13 residues in the CDR3. The germline CDR1 and CDR2 sequences are SGHTA and FQGTGA. J was trimmed by 6 bases and V by 2 bases; bases with no gene match: 1. The DNA for the CDR3 is TGTGCCAGCAGCTTAGGGAGGGCCAATGAGCAGTTCTTC. This encodes CASSLGRANEQFF.

The genes are TRBV28 and TRBJ1-3; D is possibly TRBD1 (5 bases). Germline values: CDR1 MDHEN, CDR2 SYDVKM. V lost 3 bases and J lost 0, with 12 bases in between. The CDR3 runs 16 residues. CDR3 DNA: TGTGCCAGCAGTTTGTGGGGGGATGGCTCTGGAAACACCATATATTTT. Its translation: CASSLWGDGSGNTIYF.

The chain has TRBV5-1 and TRBJ2-5; 14 positions agree with TRBD2. The CDR3 is made up of 16 amino acids. V lost 3 bases, J lost 5 bases, and 6 bases stayed unmatched. CDR1 SGHRS and CDR2 YFSETQ come from the germline V gene. Written as DNA, the CDR3 is TGCGCCAGCAGCTGGGGGACTAGCGGGAGAGGGGAGACCCAGTACTTC. Translated: CASSWGTSGRGETQYF.

This sequence joins TRBV4-1 and TRBJ1-1; D not certain. Germline CDR1 MGHRA, CDR2 YSYEKL. Between the trimmed V and J ends, which lost 0 bases and 1 base, there was a span of 6 bases. CDR3 size: 14 residues. The CDR3 nucleotides read TGCGCCAGCAGCCAAGAAGAGGGGAACACTGAAGCTTTCTTT. This gives the protein CASSQEEGNTEAFF.

The chain couples TRBV18 to TRBJ2-5, with D possibly TRBD2 on 6 matching bases. The germline V and J ends were trimmed by 4 bases and 0 bases, with 18 bases remaining between them. This CDR3 has 17 residues. In germline, CDR1 is KGHSH, CDR2 LQKENI. CDR3 coding DNA: TGTGCCAGCTCACAACAGAGGGGCGGGGTAGACCAAGAGACCCAGTACTTC. Translated, it gives CASSQQRGGVDQETQYF.

V is TRBV9 and J is TRBJ2-2; TRBD2 is a possible D gene (6 bases). With 4 bases removed from V and 1 base from J, the gap between germline ends came to 14 bases. This CDR3 has 16 residues. Germline V gene sequence: CDR1 SGDLS, CDR2 YYNGEE. The CDR3 sequence is CASSFGRILNTGELFF. The DNA for the CDR3 is TGTGCCAGCAGCTTTGGGAGGATTTTGAACACCGGGGAGCTGTTTTTT.

The CDR3 coding sequence is TGTGCCAGCAGAGAGGACCCAGGGGTAAACTATGGCTACACCTTC. Encoded protein: CASREDPGVNYGYTF. This rearrangement joins TRBV5-6 to TRBJ1-2; possible D gene TRBD1, 6 bases. The CDR3 contains 15 residues. Germline V gene lookup returns CDR1 SGHDT and CDR2 YYEEEE. Trimming stripped 5 bases from V and 2 bases from J, with 16 bases between.

The J gene is TRBJ1-2, the V gene TRBV4-1; tentative D call: TRBD1 (6 bases). The V gene lost 1 base and the J gene lost 2 bases, with 11 bases spanning the gap. Germline CDR1 is MGHRA and CDR2 is YSYEKL. CDR3 length equals 15 residues. CDR3 residues: CASSQGRTANYGYTF. The CDR3 nucleotides are TGCGCCAGCAGCCAAGGACGGACAGCGAACTATGGCTACACCTTC.

The chain joins TRBV28 to TRBJ2-7; weak D call: TRBD2 (6 bases). Germline CDR1 reads MDHEN; CDR2 reads SYDVKM. The V end lost 8 bases, the J end lost 2 bases, and 10 bases lay between the germline ends. The CDR3 consists of 12 residues. The CDR3 bases are TGTGCCAGCGGGAGGCGAGCCTACGAGCAGTACTTC. Translation gives CASGRRAYEQYF.

The chain joins TRBV6-5 to TRBJ1-2, with 7 bases fitting TRBD1. J was trimmed by 10 bases and V by 6 bases; bases with no gene match: 8. From germline, CDR1 is MNHEY and CDR2 SVGAGI. The CDR3 is 12 residues long. Here the CDR3 DNA reads TGTGCCAGCAGGACTACGACAGGGATCTACACCTTC. This translates into CASRTTTGIYTF.

The J gene is TRBJ1-2, the V gene TRBV29-1; TRBD1 might be the D (6 bases). V was trimmed by 5 bases and J by 4 bases, leaving 14 bases between them. Germline-derived CDR1 and CDR2 are SQVTM and ANQGSEA. The CDR3 runs 13 residues. The CDR3 region has the DNA TGCAGCGTTAAAGGGGGGCAGGCCTATGGCTACACCTTC. Its protein product is CSVKGGQAYGYTF.

On this clone: Additional DNA sequences in this sample encode the identical CDR3. The chain recombines TRBV18 with TRBJ1-1; 8 bases fit TRBD1. Trimming at V came to 3 bases and at J to 1 base, leaving 1 base not matched to a gene. CDR1 is KGHSH, CDR2 LQKENI, per germline. The CDR3 contains 14 residues. The CDR3 sequence is CASSPGTGNTEAFF. In DNA, the CDR3 is TGTGCCAGCTCACCCGGGACAGGGAACACTGAAGCTTTCTTT.

The genes are TRBV28 and TRBJ1-5; tentative D call: TRBD1 (5 bases). This CDR3 spans 12 amino acids. Germline V gene lookup returns CDR1 MDHEN and CDR2 SYDVKM. V gave up 2 bases and J gave up 9 bases, with 8 bases separating them. In nucleotides, the CDR3 is TGTGCCAGCAGTTTACCCGGGGGGCCCCAGCATTTT. Amino acid sequence: CASSLPGGPQHF.

The V gene is TRBV7-9, the J gene TRBJ2-3; 7 bases are shared with TRBD1. Germline-derived CDR1 and CDR2 are SEHNR and FQNEAQ (reference sequence). J gave up 3 bases and V 4 bases, and 7 bases lay outside the gene matches. The CDR3 has 15 residues. The CDR3 nucleotides read TGTGCCAGCAGCTCGGCAGGGGGAAGGACAGATACGCAGTATTTT. Translating gives CASSSAGGRTDTQYF.

The chain combines TRBV9 with TRBJ2-5; D uncertain. V dropped 0 bases and J dropped 3 bases, with 12 bases sitting between them. The CDR3 runs to 15 residues. CDR1 and CDR2 from the germline V gene are SGDLS and YYNGEE. CDR3 nucleotide sequence: TGTGCCAGCAGCGTAGCTCCAGGCCCCGAAGAGACCCAGTACTTC. Its protein product is CASSVAPGPEETQYF.

The V and J genes are TRBV13 and TRBJ2-3; possible D gene TRBD2, 5 bases. Trimming left V 5 bases short and J 6 bases short, with 15 bases between. The CDR3 length is 14 residues. In germline, CDR1 is PRHDT, CDR2 FYEKMQ (reference sequence). CDR3 nucleotides: TGTGCCAGCAGCCCCCGGGATTTAGCTGATACGCAGTATTTT. Translated: CASSPRDLADTQYF.

This chain connects TRBV3-1 (or the pseudogene TRBV3-2) to TRBJ1-2; D is undetermined. The CDR3 has 14 amino acids. Trimming removed 4 bases from V and 2 bases from J, with 11 bases in between. Germline lookup yields CDR1 LGHDT and CDR2 YNNKEL (reference sequence). The CDR3 DNA is TGTGCCAGCAGCCGGGAGGGAGACAACTATGGCTACACCTTC. This codes for CASSREGDNYGYTF.

The rearrangement joins TRBV27 to TRBJ2-3; possibly TRBD2 for D (6 bases). V lost 0 bases and J lost 4, with 11 bases in between. The CDR3 covers 15 residues. The V gene's germline CDR1 is MNHEY and CDR2 SMNVEV (reference sequence). In nucleotides, the CDR3 is TGTGCCAGCAGTTTATCTAGGGCGGGATCAGATACGCAGTATTTT. The encoded protein is CASSLSRAGSDTQYF.

The rearrangement links TRBV11-1 to TRBJ1-1, with TRBD1 matching over 8 bases. The CDR3 is made up of 13 amino acids. With V trimmed by 7 bases and J by 8 bases, 9 bases remained unmatched. Looked up from germline, CDR1 is SGHAT and CDR2 is FQDESV (reference sequence). CDR3 sequence reads: CASTRTGSPEAFF. The DNA for the CDR3 is TGTGCCAGCACGCGGACAGGGAGCCCAGAAGCTTTCTTT.

This clone occurred many times. The rearrangement joins TRBV28 to TRBJ2-6, with 7 bases matching TRBD1. Looked up from germline, CDR1 is MDHEN and CDR2 is SYDVKM. J was trimmed by 2 bases and V by 2 bases; bases with no gene match: 0. CDR3 length: 15 residues. CDR3 nucleotide sequence: TGTGCCAGCAGTTTAACAGGGGCTGGGGCCAACGTCCTGACTTTC. It encodes CASSLTGAGANVLTF. The full variable domain, completed using reference TRBV28 and TRBJ2-6, is DVKVTQSSRYLVKRTGEKVFLECVQDMDHENMFWYRQDPGLGLRLIYFSYDVKMKEKGDIPEGYSVSREKKERFSLILESASTNQTSMYLCASSLTGAGANVLTFGAGSRLTVL.

The chain has TRBV19 and TRBJ1-1; D not resolved. Germline-derived CDR1 and CDR2 are LNHDA and SQIVND (reference sequence). There are 14 residues in the CDR3. Trimming cost V 4 bases and J 5 bases, with 14 bases left between them. The CDR3, as DNA: TGTGCCAGTAGTAGGAAGGGAGGAGGGACTGAAGCTTTCTTT. Its translation is CASSRKGGGTEAFF.

A note on this clone: The sample holds other DNA sequences that translate to the same CDR3. The V call is TRBV5-1, the J call TRBJ2-5, with 8 positions matching TRBD1. V lost 5 bases to trimming and J lost 5 bases; unmatched junction nucleotides: 8. This CDR3 has 14 amino acids. Germline CDR1 is SGHRS and CDR2 is YFSETQ. The CDR3 here is CASSAGQGRETQYF. The CDR3 region has the DNA TGCGCCAGCAGTGCTGGACAGGGTCGGGAGACCCAGTACTTC.